This T cell receptor (beta chain) was sequenced in a study of blood T cell repertoires in COVID-19 (TCRdb year 2020). The study in broad terms: Collaborator samples came from the United States, Italy and Spain and covered acute and convalescent phases of COVID-19. Samples were obtained from the ongoing ImmuneRACE study (first 160 participants) and from 1,254 subjects provided by 6 global collaborators. HLA class I and class II types, where available, came from metadata supplied by the sample provider rather than from assay-based typing. The repertoires were released in a freely available public database meant as a resource for research on the immune response to SARS-CoV-2. Deeply sampled blood TCRbeta repertoires from subjects exposed to, actively infected with, or recovered from COVID-19 were included in the dataset. A de-identified subject ID, COVID-19 status, age in years and sex were almost always included in the sample metadata. The prospective study material was composed of cDNA or gDNA derived from T cells, B-cell-depleted T cells, or PBMCs.

TCRbeta CDR3 regions were amplified from genomic DNA by means of the immunoSEQ Assay, a bias-controlled multiplex PCR. As for the original processing: Within the assay, amplification of reference gene primers was used to estimate how many nucleated cells each sample contained. Sequence reads were collapsed and filtered to measure the absolute abundance of every unique TCRbeta CDR3 rearrangement. For each sample, productive Simpson clonality was calculated as the square root of Simpson's diversity index across productive rearrangements. The clones in this table, taken by TCRdb from immuneACCESS, are in-frame only. Not every clone is retained; where verified, under half of the shortfall comes from an unresolved V gene, and the cause of the rest is unknown. V and J calls and clone size follow that table, whereas D and trimming were derived from the DNA. This sample holds about 72,000 clones; about nine tenths were observed only once. The leading ten clones occupy roughly a tenth of the sample.

This clone has a single count. The antigen it binds to is not known. Base qualities are missing; no much larger clone stands one base away. Paper-wide results and their limitations: The amount of clinical and demographic metadata varied by source and participant and was provided uncurated.

Collaborating institutions collected whole blood in K2EDTA tubes following their own protocols. Collaborator samples were shipped for TCRbeta analysis as frozen whole blood, isolated PBMCs, or DNA extracted from either sample type. CDR1 and CDR2, looked up from the germline V gene (reference sequence), are LNHDA and SQIVND. Including cysteine and phenylalanine, the CDR3 has 15 amino acids. The DNA shown is the 45-base CDR3, in frame from base 1. For this chain, trimming is 4 bases at the V end and 6 bases at the J end, and the number of junction bases without a gene match is 10. The receptor comes from a man between 70 and 80 years old with active or convalescent COVID-19. The sequenced sample was peripheral blood. The chain uses TRBV19 and TRBJ1-2, with 8 bases matching TRBD1. The nucleotide sequence is TGTGCCAGTAGTACATACCAGGGGGCTGTGGATGGCTACACCTTC. Its translation reads: CASSTYQGAVDGYTF.